Described below is a single TCR beta chain sequence and its context. Its antigen remains undetermined. Base quality data are lacking; no much larger clone is found one base away. Between the V and J ends, shortened by 8 bases and 3 bases respectively, the junction contains 22 bases. Based on the germline V gene, the CDR1 and CDR2 sequences are ENHRY and SYGVKD. Inclusive of the bounding cysteine and phenylalanine, the CDR3 is 17 residues long. CDR3 DNA is the only sequence kept; it has 51 bases, read in frame from the first base. Participants in the prospective study were enrolled through a virtual design, were aged roughly 18 to 100 years, and lived in fewer than 30 United States geographic areas. Cohort assignment in the prospective study relied on participant-reported clinical history from a screening survey and a study questionnaire. In the prospective study, whole blood, serum and a nasopharyngeal or oropharyngeal swab were collected from each participant by mobile phlebotomists. Participants in the prospective study had the option to provide additional blood draws and questionnaires over a roughly 2-month period. Before DNA extraction, blood samples from the prospective study were shipped at room temperature or frozen.

The data are from a study of blood T cell repertoires in COVID-19 (dated by TCRdb to 2020 to 2022). Regarding the research as a whole: Samples from collaborators originated in the United States, Italy and Spain and spanned both the acute and convalescent phases of COVID-19. The dataset comprised deeply sampled blood TCRbeta repertoires from subjects exposed to, actively infected with, or recovered from COVID-19. A de-identified subject ID, COVID-19 status, age in years and sex were almost always included in the sample metadata. The repertoires were released in a freely available public database meant as a resource for research on the immune response to SARS-CoV-2. Samples came from the ongoing ImmuneRACE study (first 160 participants) plus 1,254 subjects from 6 global collaborators. The material from the prospective study consisted of cDNA or gDNA derived from T cells, B-cell-depleted T cells, or PBMCs. Where HLA class I and class II types were available, the types were taken from metadata supplied by the sample provider, not from assay-based typing. Broad study findings and their caveats: The quantity of clinical and demographic metadata differed by source and by participant and was supplied without curation.

TCRbeta CDR3 regions were amplified from genomic DNA by means of the immunoSEQ Assay, a bias-controlled multiplex PCR. As for how the authors treated the data: The number of nucleated cells in each sample was estimated from the amplification of reference gene primers within the assay. To quantify the absolute abundance of each unique TCRbeta CDR3 rearrangement, sequence reads were collapsed and filtered. Productive Simpson clonality was computed per sample as the square root of Simpson's diversity index over productive rearrangements. The clones in this table, taken by TCRdb from immuneACCESS, are in-frame only. Not every clone is retained; where verified, under half of the shortfall comes from an unresolved V gene, and the cause of the rest is unknown. The V and J calls and the clone size are those of that table, but D and trimming were determined from the DNA. This sample holds about 440,000 clones; around 90% were observed only once. Just under 2% of the sample is taken by the ten largest.

The chain uses TRBV10-3 and TRBJ2-2; 5 matching bases give a weak D call of TRBD2. Sequenced: PBMCs or T cells enriched from blood (not recorded which). The receptor was derived from a woman aged 18 to 35 with acute COVID-19. The DNA sequence reads TGTGCCATCCAACCGGAAGTCCTAGCTGCCGACACCGGGGAGCTGTTTTTT. It specifies CAIQPEVLAADTGELFF.